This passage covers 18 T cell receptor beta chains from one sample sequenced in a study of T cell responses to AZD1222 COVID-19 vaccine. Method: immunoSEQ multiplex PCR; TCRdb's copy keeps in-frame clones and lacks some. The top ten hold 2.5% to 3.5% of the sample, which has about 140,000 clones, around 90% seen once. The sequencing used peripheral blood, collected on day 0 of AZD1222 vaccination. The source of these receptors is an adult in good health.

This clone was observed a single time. CDR3 coding DNA: TGTGCCAGCAGTTACTCGGTGTCGAACACTGAAGCTTTCTTT. This sequence encodes CASSYSVSNTEAFF. This rearrangement joins TRBV6-6 to TRBJ1-1; no clear D. V was cut by 0 bases and J by 1 base, with 6 bases left in between. The CDR3 is 14 residues long. The V gene's germline CDR1 is MNHNY and CDR2 SVGAGI (reference sequence).

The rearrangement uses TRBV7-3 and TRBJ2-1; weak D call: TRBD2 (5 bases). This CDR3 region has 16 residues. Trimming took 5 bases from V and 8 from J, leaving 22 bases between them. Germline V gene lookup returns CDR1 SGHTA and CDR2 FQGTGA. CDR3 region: CASSQTGTRKGDEQFF. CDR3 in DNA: TGTGCCAGCAGCCAAACTGGAACTAGAAAGGGAGATGAGCAGTTCTTC.

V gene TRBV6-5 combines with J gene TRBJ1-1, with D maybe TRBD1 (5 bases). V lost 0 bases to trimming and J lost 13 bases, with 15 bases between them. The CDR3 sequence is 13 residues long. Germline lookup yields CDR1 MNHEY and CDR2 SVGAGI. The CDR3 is CASSYSELGVFFF. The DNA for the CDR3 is TGTGCCAGCAGTTACTCGGAACTGGGGGTCTTTTTCTTT.

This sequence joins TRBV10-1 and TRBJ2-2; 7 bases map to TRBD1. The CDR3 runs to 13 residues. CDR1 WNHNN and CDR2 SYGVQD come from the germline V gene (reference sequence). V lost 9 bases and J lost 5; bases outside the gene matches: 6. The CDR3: CASTGVRTGELFF. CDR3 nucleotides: TGCGCCAGTACAGGGGTCAGGACCGGGGAGCTGTTTTTT.

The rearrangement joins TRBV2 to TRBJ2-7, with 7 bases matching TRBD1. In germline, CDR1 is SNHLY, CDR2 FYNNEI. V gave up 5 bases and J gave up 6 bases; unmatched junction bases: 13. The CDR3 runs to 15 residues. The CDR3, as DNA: TGTGCCAGCAGTCTCCGAGGCCAATGGACAGGCGAGCAGTACTTC. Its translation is CASSLRGQWTGEQYF.

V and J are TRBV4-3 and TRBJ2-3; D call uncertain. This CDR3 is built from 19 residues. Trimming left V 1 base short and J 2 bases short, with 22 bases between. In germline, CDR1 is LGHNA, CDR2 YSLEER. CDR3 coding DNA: TGCGCCAGCAGCCAAGGCCCCGGTGGGCATCCCCAAGACACAGATACGCAGTATTTT. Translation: CASSQGPGGHPQDTDTQYF.

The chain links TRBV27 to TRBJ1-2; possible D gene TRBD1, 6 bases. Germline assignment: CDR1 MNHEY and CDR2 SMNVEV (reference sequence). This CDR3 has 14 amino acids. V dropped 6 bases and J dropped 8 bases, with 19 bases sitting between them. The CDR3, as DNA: TGTGCCAGCAGGATATCGGGGACAATCCGCGGCTACACCTTC. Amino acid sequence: CASRISGTIRGYTF.

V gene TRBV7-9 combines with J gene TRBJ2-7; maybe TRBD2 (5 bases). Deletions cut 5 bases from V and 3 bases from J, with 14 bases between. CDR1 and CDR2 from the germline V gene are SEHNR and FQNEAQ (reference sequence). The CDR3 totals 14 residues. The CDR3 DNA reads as TGTGCCAGCAGCACCCGGGAAACCAGCTACGAGCAGTACTTC. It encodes CASSTRETSYEQYF.

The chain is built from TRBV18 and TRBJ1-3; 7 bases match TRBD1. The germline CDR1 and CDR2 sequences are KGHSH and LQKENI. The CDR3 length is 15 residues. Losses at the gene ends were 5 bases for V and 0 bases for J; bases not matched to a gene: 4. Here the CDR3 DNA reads TGTGCCAGCTCATTGCGGACAGGCTCTGGAAACACCATATATTTT. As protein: CASSLRTGSGNTIYF.

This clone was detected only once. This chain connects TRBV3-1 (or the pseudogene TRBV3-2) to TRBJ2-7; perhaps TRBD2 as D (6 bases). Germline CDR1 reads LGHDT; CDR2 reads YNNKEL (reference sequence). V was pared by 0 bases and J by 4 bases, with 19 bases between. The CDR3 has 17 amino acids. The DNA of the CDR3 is TGTGCCAGCAGCCAAGAGACTCTACTAGCAGGAAGGTACGAGCAGTACTTC. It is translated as CASSQETLLAGRYEQYF.

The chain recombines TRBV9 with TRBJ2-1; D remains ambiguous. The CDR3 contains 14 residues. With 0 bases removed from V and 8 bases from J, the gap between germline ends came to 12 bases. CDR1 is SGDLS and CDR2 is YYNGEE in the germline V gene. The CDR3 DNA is TGTGCCAGCAGCGTAGTTTCCAGGAAAGATGAGCAGTTCTTC. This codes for CASSVVSRKDEQFF.

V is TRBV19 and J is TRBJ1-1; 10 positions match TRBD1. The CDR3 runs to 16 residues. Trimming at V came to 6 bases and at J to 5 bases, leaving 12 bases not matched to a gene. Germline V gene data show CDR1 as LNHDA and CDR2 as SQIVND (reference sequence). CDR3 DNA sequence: TGTGCCAGTAGGGACTCCGGACAGGGGGTAGGTACTGAAGCTTTCTTT. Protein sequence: CASRDSGQGVGTEAFF.

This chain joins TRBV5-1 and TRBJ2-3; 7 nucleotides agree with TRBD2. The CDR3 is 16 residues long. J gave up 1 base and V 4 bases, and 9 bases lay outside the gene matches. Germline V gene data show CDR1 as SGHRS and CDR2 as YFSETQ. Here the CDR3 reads CASSAGSAGGTDTQYF. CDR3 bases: TGCGCCAGCAGCGCCGGATCCGCGGGAGGCACAGATACGCAGTATTTT.

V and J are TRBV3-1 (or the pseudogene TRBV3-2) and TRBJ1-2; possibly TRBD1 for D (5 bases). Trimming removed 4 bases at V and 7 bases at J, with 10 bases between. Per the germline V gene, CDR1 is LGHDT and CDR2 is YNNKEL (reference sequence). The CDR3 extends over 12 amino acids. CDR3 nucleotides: TGTGCCAGCAGCCTCAGGGTTTTTGGCTACACCTTC. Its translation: CASSLRVFGYTF.

CDR3 loop: CASSETSGSVNEQFF. The CDR3 bases are TGTGCCAGCAGTGAGACTAGCGGGAGCGTTAATGAGCAGTTCTTC. The V and J genes are TRBV6-4 and TRBJ2-1, with TRBD2 identical over 12 bases. Per the germline V gene, CDR1 is MRHNA and CDR2 is SNTAGT. This CDR3 contains 15 residues. Losses at the gene ends were 3 bases for V and 7 bases for J; bases not matched to a gene: 4.

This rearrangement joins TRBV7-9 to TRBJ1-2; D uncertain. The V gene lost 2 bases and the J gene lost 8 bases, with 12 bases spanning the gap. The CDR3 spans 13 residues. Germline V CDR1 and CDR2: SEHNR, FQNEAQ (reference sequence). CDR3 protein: CASSLNGPGGYTF. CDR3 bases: TGTGCCAGCAGCTTAAATGGCCCGGGAGGCTACACCTTC.

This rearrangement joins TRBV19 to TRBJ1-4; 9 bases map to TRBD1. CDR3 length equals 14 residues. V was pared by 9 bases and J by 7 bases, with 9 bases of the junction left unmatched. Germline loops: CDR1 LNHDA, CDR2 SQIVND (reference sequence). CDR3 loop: CASQGQGWGEKLFF. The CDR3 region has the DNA TGTGCCAGCCAGGGACAGGGCTGGGGTGAAAAACTGTTTTTT. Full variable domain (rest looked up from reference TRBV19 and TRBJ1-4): DGGITQSPKYLFRKEGQNVTLSCEQNLNHDAMYWYRQDPGQGLRLIYYSQIVNDFQKGDIAEGYSVSREKKESFPLTVTSAQKNPTAFYLCASQGQGWGEKLFFGSGTQLSVL.

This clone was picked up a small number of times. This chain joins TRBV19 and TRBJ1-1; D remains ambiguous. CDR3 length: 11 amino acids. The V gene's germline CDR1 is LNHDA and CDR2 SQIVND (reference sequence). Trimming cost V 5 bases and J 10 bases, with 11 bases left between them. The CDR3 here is CASSLGFGAFF. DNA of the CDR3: TGTGCCAGTAGTTTGGGGTTCGGAGCTTTCTTT.